This entry features one T cell receptor beta chain sequence. The sample originates from a study of blood T cell repertoires in COVID-19. Study as a whole: Sites in the United States, Italy and Spain provided acute and convalescent COVID-19 samples. From T cells, B-cell-depleted T cells, or PBMCs came the material, which was cDNA or gDNA.

The table came from immunoSEQ multiplex PCR; TCRdb's copy has only in-frame clones and leaves some out. The table records hundreds of thousands of clones, around 91% of them present only once. Germline V CDR1 and CDR2: MNHEY, SVGAGI. The CDR3 has 16 residues. The ends lost 2 bases at V and 4 bases at J; junction bases unmatched: 8. Participants came from about two dozen US areas, aged roughly 18 to 89 years. What the recovered Cohort 3 donors had was two negative PCRs, clearance, or symptom resolution. Sequencing was performed on PBMCs or T cells enriched from blood (not recorded which). The clonotype comes from a man younger than 40 who had recovered from COVID-19. This rearrangement joins TRBV6-5 to TRBJ1-5, with 7 bases lining up with TRBD1. The CDR3 is CASSYRWTGPNQPQHF. The CDR3 region has the DNA TGTGCCAGCAGTTACCGATGGACAGGCCCAAATCAGCCCCAGCATTTT.